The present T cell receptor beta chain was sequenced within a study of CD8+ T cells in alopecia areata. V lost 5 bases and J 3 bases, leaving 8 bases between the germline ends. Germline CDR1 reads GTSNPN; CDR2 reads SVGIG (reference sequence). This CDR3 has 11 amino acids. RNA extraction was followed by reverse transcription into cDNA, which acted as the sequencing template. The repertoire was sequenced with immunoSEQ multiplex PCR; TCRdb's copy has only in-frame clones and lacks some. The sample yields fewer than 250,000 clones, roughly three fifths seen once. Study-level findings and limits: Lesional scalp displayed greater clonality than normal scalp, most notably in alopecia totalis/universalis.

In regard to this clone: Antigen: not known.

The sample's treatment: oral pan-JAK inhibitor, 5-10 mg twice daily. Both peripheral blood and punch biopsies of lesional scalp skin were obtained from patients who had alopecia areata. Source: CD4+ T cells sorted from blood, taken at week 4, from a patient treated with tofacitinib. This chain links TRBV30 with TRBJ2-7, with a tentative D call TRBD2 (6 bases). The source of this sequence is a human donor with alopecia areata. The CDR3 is CAWRLGYEQYF. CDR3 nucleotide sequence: TGTGCCTGGCGACTAGGCTACGAGCAGTACTTC. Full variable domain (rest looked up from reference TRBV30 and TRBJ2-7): SQTIHQWPATLVQPVGSPLSLECTVEGTSNPNLYWYRQAAGRGLQLLFYSVGIGQISSEVPQNLSASRPQDRQFILSSKKLLLSDSGFYLCAWRLGYEQYFGPGTRLTVT.